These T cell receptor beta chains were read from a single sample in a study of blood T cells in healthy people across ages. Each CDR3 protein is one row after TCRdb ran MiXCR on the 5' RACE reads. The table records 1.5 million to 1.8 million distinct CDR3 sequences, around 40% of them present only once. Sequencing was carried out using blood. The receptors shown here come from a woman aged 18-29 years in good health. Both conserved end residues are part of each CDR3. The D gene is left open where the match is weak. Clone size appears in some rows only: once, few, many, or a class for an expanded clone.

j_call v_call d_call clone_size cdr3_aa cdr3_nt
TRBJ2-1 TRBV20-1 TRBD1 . CSADGDRLYNEQFF TGCAGTGCCGACGGGGACAGGCTATACAATGAGCAGTTCTTC
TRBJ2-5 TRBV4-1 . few CASSGTGFETQYF TGCGCCAGCAGCGGCACAGGGTTTGAGACCCAGTACTTC
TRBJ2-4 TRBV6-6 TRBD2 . CATGTSVPLAKNIQYF TGTGCCACAGGGACTAGCGTACCGTTGGCCAAAAACATTCAGTACTTC
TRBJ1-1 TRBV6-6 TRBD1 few CASSYSSLRTGTTEAFF TGTGCCAGCAGTTACTCATCTTTGCGGACAGGGACCACTGAAGCTTTCTTT
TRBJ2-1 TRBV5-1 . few CASRGLATSLGEQFF TGCGCCAGCAGAGGGCTAGCTACCTCCCTCGGTGAGCAGTTCTTC
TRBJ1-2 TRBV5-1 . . CASSLAESNYGYTF TGCGCCAGCAGCTTGGCCGAATCCAACTATGGCTACACCTTC
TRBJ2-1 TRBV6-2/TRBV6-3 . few CASSSTGGTNEQFF TGTGCCAGCAGTTCCACCGGGGGTACCAATGAGCAGTTCTTC
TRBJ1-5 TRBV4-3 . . CASSQDRVDVQPQHF TGCGCCAGCAGCCAAGACAGGGTTGACGTTCAGCCCCAGCATTTT
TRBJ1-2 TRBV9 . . CASMGAGPNYGYTF TGTGCCAGCATGGGGGCGGGTCCGAACTATGGCTACACCTTC
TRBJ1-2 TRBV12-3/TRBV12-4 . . CASSLGSGGRSYGYTF TGTGCCAGCAGTTTAGGCAGTGGGGGACGGAGCTATGGCTACACCTTC
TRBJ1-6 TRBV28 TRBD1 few CASTPTGQINSPLHF TGTGCCAGCACTCCGACGGGACAGATCAATTCACCCCTCCACTTT
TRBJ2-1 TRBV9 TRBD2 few CASSVTLDSGVYNEQFF TGTGCCAGCAGCGTAACCCTGGATAGCGGGGTTTACAATGAGCAGTTCTTC
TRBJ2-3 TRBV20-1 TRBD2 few CSAPSPREESTDTQYF TGCAGTGCCCCAAGTCCCCGGGAGGAGAGCACAGATACGCAGTATTTT
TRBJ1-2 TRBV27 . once CASSKGQSSGYTF TGTGCCAGCAGCAAAGGACAGTCCTCTGGCTACACCTTC
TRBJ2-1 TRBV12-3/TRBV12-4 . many CASSESSYNEQFF TGTGCCAGCAGTGAGAGCTCCTACAATGAGCAGTTCTTC
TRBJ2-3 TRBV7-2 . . CASSLAATRGTQYF TGTGCCAGCAGCTTAGCGGCGACTAGGGGTACGCAGTATTTT
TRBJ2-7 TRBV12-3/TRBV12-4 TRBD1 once CANFFTTPGTATYEQYF TGTGCCAACTTTTTCACAACCCCCGGGACAGCTACCTACGAGCAGTACTTC
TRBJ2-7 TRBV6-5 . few CASSTEIPTEYKTYEQYF TGTGCCAGCAGTACCGAAATTCCGACGGAGTACAAAACCTACGAGCAGTACTTC
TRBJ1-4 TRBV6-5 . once CASSYKDSRGEKLFF TGTGCCAGCAGTTACAAGGACAGCCGAGGGGAAAAACTGTTTTTT
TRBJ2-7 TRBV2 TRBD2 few CASEGLAGSHEQYF TGTGCCAGCGAAGGACTAGCGGGATCCCACGAGCAGTACTTC
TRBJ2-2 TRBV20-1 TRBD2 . CSAIAPGLAGVYTGELFF TGCAGTGCTATAGCACCGGGACTAGCGGGGGTGTACACCGGGGAGCTGTTTTTT
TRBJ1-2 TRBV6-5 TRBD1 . CASSYPGTGGHYGYTF TGTGCCAGCAGTTACCCTGGGACAGGGGGTCACTATGGCTACACCTTC
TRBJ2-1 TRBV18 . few CASDEQFF TGTGCCAGCGATGAGCAGTTCTTC
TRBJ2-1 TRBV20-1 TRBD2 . CSASGTSGADYNEQFF TGCAGTGCTAGCGGGACTAGCGGAGCAGACTACAATGAGCAGTTCTTC
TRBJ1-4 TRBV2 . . CASRLDRLNEKLFF TGTGCCAGCCGGCTCGACAGGCTTAATGAAAAACTGTTTTTT
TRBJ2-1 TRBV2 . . CASSREPFNEQFF TGTGCCAGCTCTCGGGAACCTTTCAATGAGCAGTTCTTC
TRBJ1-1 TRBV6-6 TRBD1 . CASSYSARQGRAEAFF TGTGCCAGCAGTTATTCCGCCCGACAGGGGAGGGCTGAAGCTTTCTTT
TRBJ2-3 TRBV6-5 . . CASSLGWQGYTDTQYF TGTGCCAGCAGCCTGGGTTGGCAGGGCTACACAGATACGCAGTATTTT
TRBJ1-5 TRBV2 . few CASRIRGGNQPQHF TGTGCCAGCAGGATAAGGGGTGGCAATCAGCCCCAGCATTTT
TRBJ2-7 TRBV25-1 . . CASSESSRSSYEQYF TGTGCCAGCAGTGAATCCTCCCGGTCTTCCTACGAGCAGTACTTC
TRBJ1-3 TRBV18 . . CASSPHPGSSGNTIYF TGTGCCAGCTCACCCCATCCAGGTAGCTCTGGAAACACCATATATTTT
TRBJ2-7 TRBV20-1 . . CSAGRQAEQYF TGCAGTGCTGGACGACAAGCCGAGCAGTACTTC
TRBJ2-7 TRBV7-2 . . CASSIPGLRYEQYF TGTGCCAGCAGCATTCCGGGACTCCGCTACGAGCAGTACTTC
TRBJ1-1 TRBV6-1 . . CASSEGTFVGSFVAFF TGTGCCAGCAGTGAAGGGACGTTCGTAGGCTCTTTCGTAGCTTTCTTT
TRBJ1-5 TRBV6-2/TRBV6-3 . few CASSPDTGGNQPQHF TGTGCCAGCAGCCCAGACACCGGCGGTAATCAGCCCCAGCATTTT
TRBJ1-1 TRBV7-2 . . CASSLTTTNTEAFF TGTGCCAGCAGCTTAACTACCACGAACACTGAAGCTTTCTTT
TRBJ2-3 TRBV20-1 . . CSAGGSGSTDTQYF TGCAGTGCAGGAGGAAGCGGGAGCACAGATACGCAGTATTTT
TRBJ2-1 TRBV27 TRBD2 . CATETSGTKEQFF TGTGCCACTGAGACTAGCGGCACGAAAGAGCAGTTCTTC
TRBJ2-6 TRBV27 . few CASSLLGVSSGANVLTF TGTGCCAGCAGTTTATTGGGGGTTAGCTCTGGGGCCAACGTCCTGACTTTC
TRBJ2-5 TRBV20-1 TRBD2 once CSASRRGSLETQYF TGCAGTGCGTCCCGGCGGGGGTCCTTAGAGACCCAGTACTTC
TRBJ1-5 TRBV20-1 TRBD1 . CSARDLGTGARSNQPQHF TGCAGTGCTAGAGATCTCGGGACAGGGGCGAGAAGCAATCAGCCCCAGCATTTT
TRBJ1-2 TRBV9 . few CASSDGHDYGYTF TGTGCCAGCAGCGACGGACACGACTATGGCTACACCTTC
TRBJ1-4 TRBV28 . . CVSSLVERGDGLFF TGTGTCAGCAGTTTAGTTGAAAGGGGTGATGGGCTGTTTTTT
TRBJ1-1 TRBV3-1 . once CASSPSGSGDTEAFF TGTGCCAGCAGTCCAAGCGGGTCAGGGGACACTGAAGCTTTCTTT
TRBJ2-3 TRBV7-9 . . CASSLVRRITDTQYF TGTGCCAGCAGCTTAGTTAGGCGGATCACAGATACGCAGTATTTT
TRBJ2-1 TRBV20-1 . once CSALSSSGEQFF TGCAGTGCTCTTTCTTCTAGTGGTGAGCAGTTCTTC
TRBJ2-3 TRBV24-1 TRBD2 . CATSDLTSGRVNTQYF TGTGCCACCAGTGACCTCACTAGCGGGAGAGTTAATACGCAGTATTTT
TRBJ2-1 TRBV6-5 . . CASSYWGVGSYNEQFF TGTGCCAGCAGTTACTGGGGGGTAGGCTCCTACAATGAGCAGTTCTTC
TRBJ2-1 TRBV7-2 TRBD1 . CASNLSTGSYNEQFF TGTGCCAGCAACTTATCGACAGGGTCCTACAATGAGCAGTTCTTC
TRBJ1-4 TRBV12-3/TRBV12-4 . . CASSSGEAATNEKLFF TGTGCCAGCAGTTCCGGGGAGGCCGCAACTAATGAAAAACTGTTTTTT